This entry lists 11 T cell receptor beta chains sequenced from one sample in a study of blood T cells in healthy people across ages. Together with a sample-barcoded 5' primer, a J-beta primer mix was included in a second PCR lasting about 6 to 11 cycles. TCRdb used MiXCR to reprocess the 5' RACE reads, holding one entry per CDR3 protein. This sample carries approximately 680,000 distinct CDR3 sequences, approximately 31% of them seen once, and the ten largest clones take 15%. The sequenced sample consisted of blood. The receptors shown here come from a woman older than 75 in good health.

This chain's CDR3 is CASSQGGEGEKLFF. In nucleotides, the CDR3 is TGCGCCAGCAGCCAAGGCGGGGAGGGTGAAAAACTGTTTTTT. V and J are TRBV5-1 and TRBJ1-4, with D unresolved. Looked up from germline, CDR1 is SGHRS and CDR2 is YFSETQ. The length of the CDR3 is 14 residues. V lost 4 bases, J lost 7 bases, and 14 bases lay in between. The entire variable domain, with the rest obtained from reference TRBV5-1 and TRBJ1-4, is as follows: KAGVTQTPRYLIKTRGQQVTLSCSPISGHRSVSWYQQTPGQGLQFLFEYFSETQRNKGNFPGRFSGRQFSNSRSEMNVSTLELGDSALYLCASSQGGEGEKLFFGSGTQLSVL.

The table lists this clonotype with a few counts. The chain recombines TRBV28 with TRBJ2-7; TRBD2 might be the D (6 bases). The CDR3 is 15 residues long. Between the trimmed V and J ends, which lost 6 bases and 6 bases, there was a span of 21 bases. Per the germline V gene, CDR1 is MDHEN and CDR2 is SYDVKM. DNA of the CDR3: TGTGCCAGCAGGGAAGGGGCGGGGCCAGCCTGCGAGCAGTACTTC. This translates into CASREGAGPACEQYF.

CDR3 loop: CSNQPQHF. CDR3 nucleotides: TGTAGCAATCAGCCCCAGCATTTT. This chain connects TRBV15 to TRBJ1-5, with no clear D. From germline, CDR1 is LNHNV and CDR2 YYDKDF (reference sequence). There are 8 residues in the CDR3.

A remark on this clonotype: A junction end diverges from the germline sequence, so it may reflect a read error. The chain uses TRBV7-2 and TRBJ2-1, with D perhaps TRBD1 or TRBD2 (5 bases each). Germline assignment: CDR1 SGHTA and CDR2 FQGNSA. There are 15 residues in the CDR3. CDR3 coding DNA: TGCGTCAGCAGCCCGTACTCGGGACCCTACAATGAGCAGTTCTTC. It codes for CVSSPYSGPYNEQFF.

This clonotype has at least ten counts. A much larger clone differs by one base, so this may be a read error. The V gene is TRBV15, the J gene TRBJ1-4; D is unclear. The CDR3 runs to 15 residues. Germline values: CDR1 LNHNV, CDR2 YYDKDF (reference sequence). The chain's CDR3 is CATSRDGYTNEKRFF. CDR3 coding DNA: TGTGCCACCAGCAGGGATGGGTACACTAATGAAAAACGGTTTTTT.

This clonotype showed up many times. This sequence joins TRBV5-1 and TRBJ1-2; the D gene is possibly TRBD1 (6 bases). CDR1 is SGHRS, CDR2 YFSETQ, per germline. The CDR3 runs 14 residues. Trimming removed 7 bases from V and 7 bases from J, with 20 bases in between. CDR3 loop: CASGGTGRVSGYTF. CDR3 sequence (DNA): TGCGCCAGCGGGGGCACGGGAAGGGTCTCTGGCTACACCTTC. The whole variable domain, remainder taken from reference TRBV5-1 and TRBJ1-2, is KAGVTQTPRYLIKTRGQQVTLSCSPISGHRSVSWYQQTPGQGLQFLFEYFSETQRNKGNFPGRFSGRQFSNSRSEMNVSTLELGDSALYLCASGGTGRVSGYTFGSGTRLTVV.

Regarding this clonotype: A read error may explain this, as a much larger clone is one base away. The CDR3 coding sequence is TGCGCCAGCAGCAAAGGCAACTCCTACAATGAGCAGTACTTC. Its translation is CASSKGNSYNEQYF. The chain uses TRBV5-1 and TRBJ2-1, with D unclear. The DNA end favors TRBJ2-7, so the J call may be wrong. CDR1 is SGHRS and CDR2 is YFSETQ in the germline V gene. This CDR3 has 14 amino acids.

This sequence joins TRBV25-1 and TRBJ1-1; D unclear. The germline gives CDR1 MGHDK, CDR2 SYGVNS. V was clipped by 3 bases and J by 3 bases, with 17 bases between them. The CDR3 length is 16 residues. The CDR3 sequence: CASSDIRTVADTEAFF. In DNA form, the CDR3 reads TGTGCCAGCAGTGACATTCGGACTGTTGCGGACACTGAAGCTTTCTTT.

This clonotype has ten or more counts. CDR3 amino acids: CASSLYRTGPSGANVLTF. For the CDR3, the DNA is TGTGCCAGCAGTTTATATCGGACAGGGCCCTCTGGGGCCAACGTCCTGACTTTC. The V gene is TRBV27, the J gene TRBJ2-6, with 8 bases fitting TRBD1. Looked up from germline, CDR1 is MNHEY and CDR2 is SMNVEV (reference sequence). The V and J ends lost 1 base and 0 bases, in that order; junction bases with no gene match: 5. This CDR3 has 18 residues.

CDR3 nucleotides: TGTGCCAGCAGTTTCCCGGGCAATCAGCCCCAGCATTTT. Residues: CASSFPGNQPQHF. The rearrangement uses TRBV12-3 or TRBV12-4 and TRBJ1-5, with D unclear. V was shortened by 3 bases and J by 2 bases, with 5 bases between the two germline ends. CDR3 size: 13 residues.

V and J are TRBV7-9 and TRBJ1-1, with 8 bases fitting TRBD1. In germline, CDR1 is SEHNR, CDR2 FQNEAQ (reference sequence). Trimming cost V 5 bases and J 3 bases; bases outside gene matches: 11. CDR3 length: 16 amino acids. The CDR3 nucleotides are TGTGCCAGCAGCCCCGGACAGGGCGGTATTGACACTGAAGCTTTCTTT. The encoded protein is CASSPGQGGIDTEAFF.